This T cell receptor (beta chain) came from a study of cytomegalovirus exposure and HLA in healthy donors. Study-level findings and limits: In a later analysis, at a false discovery rate of 0.05, 17,000 or so TCR beta sequences matched HLA alleles.

V dropped 4 bases and J dropped 3; count of bases not matched to a gene: 3. The CDR3 sequence is 14 residues long. Germline assignment: CDR1 MNHNS and CDR2 SASEGT. Primers: 60 Vbeta forward and 13 Jbeta reverse. Profiled with immunoSEQ multiplex PCR; TCRdb holds only in-frame clones, not every one. This sample carries 100,000 to 150,000 clones, with about 2.2% going to the ten biggest clones. A note on this clone: Its antigen is not identified.

Sequencing was done on a sample of PBMCs. This clonotype originated in a man aged 35-49 years in good health and CMV-seronegative. The V gene is TRBV6-1, the J gene TRBJ1-5, with 7 nucleotides matching TRBD1. This CDR3 is CASSVGQNNQPQHF. DNA for the CDR3: TGTGCCAGCAGTGTGGGACAGAACAATCAGCCCCAGCATTTT.